Shown below are 9 T cell receptor beta chains from a single sample sequenced in a study of blood T cell repertoires in COVID-19 (TCRdb year 2020). The library relied on the immunoSEQ multiplex PCR assay. TCRdb took this table from immuneACCESS and kept in-frame rearrangements with V and J called. Such tables lack part of the clones; where checked against another copy, unresolved V genes explain under half of the gap, and the rest is unexplained. Counted in this sample were 60,000 or so clones; around 87% of them appeared once. Over 6.5% of the sample rests with the top ten. The material sequenced was peripheral blood. These receptors all come from a man in his fifties or sixties with acute or convalescent COVID-19.

This clone was observed a handful of times. The chain combines TRBV7-8 with TRBJ1-2; 8 nucleotides agree with TRBD1. The CDR3 contains 14 residues. The junction had 5 bases not matched to a gene; V was cut back by 5 bases and J by 3 bases. Germline V CDR1 and CDR2: SGHVS, FQNEAQ. The CDR3 loop is CASSAGQGDYGYTF. CDR3 DNA sequence: TGTGCCAGCAGCGCAGGACAGGGCGACTATGGCTACACCTTC. Combining the CDR3 with reference TRBV7-8 and TRBJ1-2 gives the whole variable domain GAGVSQSPRYKVAKRGQDVALRCDPISGHVSLFWYQQALGQGPEFLTYFQNEAQLDKSGLPSDRFFAERPEGSVSTLKIQRTQQEDSAVYLCASSAGQGDYGYTFGSGTRLTVV.

The chain recombines TRBV15 with TRBJ1-3, with D perhaps matching TRBD1 (6 bases). V lost 3 bases and J lost 0, with 12 bases in between. The length of the CDR3 is 16 residues. From germline, CDR1 is LNHNV and CDR2 YYDKDF (reference sequence). CDR3 region: CATSSGQSSSGNTIYF. The CDR3 coding sequence is TGTGCCACCAGCAGCGGACAGTCCAGCTCTGGAAACACCATATATTTT.

The chain combines TRBV6-5 with TRBJ2-5; TRBD1 matches 8 bases. V lost 6 bases and J lost 6; bases outside the gene matches: 12. CDR1 and CDR2 (germline): MNHEY, SVGAGI. This CDR3 has 15 amino acids. DNA of the CDR3: TGTGCCAGCAGACAGGACAGGGCACTCGGGAAGACCCAGTACTTC. Translation: CASRQDRALGKTQYF.

The CDR3 coding sequence is TGTGCCACCAGTGACCCCGTGGGACAGGGGGACAATGAGCAGTTCTTC. It translates to CATSDPVGQGDNEQFF. V usage is TRBV24-1 and J usage is TRBJ2-1, with TRBD1 identical over 11 bases. CDR3 length: 16 residues. Germline trimming cut 4 bases from V and 5 bases from J; bases unmatched to any gene: 6. Germline V CDR1 and CDR2: KGHDR, SFDVKD.

This clone was recorded a few times. V gene TRBV6-5 combines with J gene TRBJ2-7, with TRBD2 identical over 10 bases. The J segment lost 1 base and the V segment lost 6 bases, leaving 6 bases of the junction unmatched. The V gene's germline CDR1 is MNHEY and CDR2 SVGAGI. CDR3 size: 15 residues. CDR3 in amino acids: CASRDSSGGSYEQYF. The CDR3 nucleotides are TGTGCCAGCAGGGATTCTAGCGGGGGATCCTACGAGCAGTACTTC.

The genes are TRBV6-1 and TRBJ1-1; D is unclear. This CDR3 spans 14 amino acids. V was clipped by 5 bases and J by 4 bases, with 14 bases between them. Germline lookup yields CDR1 MNHNS and CDR2 SASEGT. CDR3 DNA: TGTGCCAGCAGTCAGACTCCGACGGGCACTGAAGCTTTCTTT. Protein sequence: CASSQTPTGTEAFF.

The chain combines TRBV18 with TRBJ1-5; perhaps TRBD1 as D (6 bases). Germline CDR1 reads KGHSH; CDR2 reads LQKENI. The CDR3 totals 13 residues. Trimming removed 6 bases at V and 4 bases at J, with 10 bases between. The CDR3 is CASSDTGNQPQHF. The CDR3 DNA is TGTGCCAGCTCCGACACAGGGAATCAGCCCCAGCATTTT.

This chain uses TRBV9 with TRBJ2-7; D gene ambiguous. The V end lost 2 bases, the J end lost 2 bases, and 11 bases lay between the germline ends. Germline V lookup: CDR1 SGDLS, CDR2 YYNGEE. The CDR3 is made up of 14 amino acids. In DNA, the CDR3 is TGTGCCAGCAGCGTTACCGACAACCCCTACGAGCAGTACTTC. This sequence encodes CASSVTDNPYEQYF.

The V gene is TRBV27, the J gene TRBJ2-2; D not certain. CDR1 MNHEY and CDR2 SMNVEV come from the germline V gene (reference sequence). With 0 bases removed from V and 4 bases from J, the gap between germline ends came to 9 bases. The CDR3 contains 15 residues. The CDR3 DNA reads TGTGCCAGCAGTTTATCGACTGGCGGCACCGGGGAGCTGTTTTTT. It is translated as CASSLSTGGTGELFF.